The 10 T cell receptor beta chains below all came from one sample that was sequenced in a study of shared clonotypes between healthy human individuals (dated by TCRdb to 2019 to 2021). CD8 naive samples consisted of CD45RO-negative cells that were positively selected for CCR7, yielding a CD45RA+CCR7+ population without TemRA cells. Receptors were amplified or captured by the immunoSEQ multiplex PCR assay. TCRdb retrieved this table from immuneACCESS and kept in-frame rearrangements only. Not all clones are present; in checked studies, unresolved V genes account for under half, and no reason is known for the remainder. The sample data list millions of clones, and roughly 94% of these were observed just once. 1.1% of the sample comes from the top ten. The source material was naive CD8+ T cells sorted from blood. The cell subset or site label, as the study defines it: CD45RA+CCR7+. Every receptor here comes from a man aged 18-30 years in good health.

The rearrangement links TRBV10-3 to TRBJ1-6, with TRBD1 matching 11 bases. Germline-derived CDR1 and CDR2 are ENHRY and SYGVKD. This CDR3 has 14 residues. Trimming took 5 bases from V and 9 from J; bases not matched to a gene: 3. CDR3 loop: CAISPGQGVSPLHF. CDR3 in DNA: TGTGCCATCAGTCCGGGACAGGGGGTTTCACCCCTCCACTTT.

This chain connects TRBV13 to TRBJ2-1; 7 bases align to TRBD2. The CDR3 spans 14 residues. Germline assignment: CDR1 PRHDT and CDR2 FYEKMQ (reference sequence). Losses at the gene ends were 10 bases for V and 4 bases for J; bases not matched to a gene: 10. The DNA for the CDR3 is TGTGCCACCGAGAGAGGGCGGGGGTACAATGAGCAGTTCTTC. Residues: CATERGRGYNEQFF.

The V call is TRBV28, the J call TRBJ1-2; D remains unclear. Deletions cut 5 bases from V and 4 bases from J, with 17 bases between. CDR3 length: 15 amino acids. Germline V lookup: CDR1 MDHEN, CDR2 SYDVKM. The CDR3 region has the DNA TGTGCCAGCAGTAACGTAAGAGGTTCCCTCTATGGCTACACCTTC. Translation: CASSNVRGSLYGYTF.

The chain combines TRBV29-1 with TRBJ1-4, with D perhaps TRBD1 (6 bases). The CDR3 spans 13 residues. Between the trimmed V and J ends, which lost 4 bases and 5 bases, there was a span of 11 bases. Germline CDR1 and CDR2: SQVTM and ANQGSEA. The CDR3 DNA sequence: TGCAGCGTTGCGAGGACAGCAAATGAAAAACTGTTTTTT. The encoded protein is CSVARTANEKLFF. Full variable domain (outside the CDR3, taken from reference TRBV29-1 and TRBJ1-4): SAVISQKPSRDICQRGTSLTIQCQVDSQVTMMFWYRQQPGQSLTLIATANQGSEATYESGFVIDKFPISRPNLTFSTLTVSNMSPEDSSIYLCSVARTANEKLFFGSGTQLSVL.

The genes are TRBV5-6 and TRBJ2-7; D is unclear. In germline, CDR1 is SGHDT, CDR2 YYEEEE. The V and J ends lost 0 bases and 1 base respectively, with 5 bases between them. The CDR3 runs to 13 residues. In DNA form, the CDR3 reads TGTGCCAGCAGCTTGGAGTATTCCTACGAGCAGTACTTC. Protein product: CASSLEYSYEQYF.

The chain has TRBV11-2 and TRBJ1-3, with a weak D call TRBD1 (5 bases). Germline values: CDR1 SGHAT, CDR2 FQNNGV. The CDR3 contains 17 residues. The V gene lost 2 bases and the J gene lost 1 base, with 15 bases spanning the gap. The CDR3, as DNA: TGTGCCAGCAGCTTACTATTATCAGGGCCGTCTGGAAACACCATATATTTT. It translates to CASSLLLSGPSGNTIYF.

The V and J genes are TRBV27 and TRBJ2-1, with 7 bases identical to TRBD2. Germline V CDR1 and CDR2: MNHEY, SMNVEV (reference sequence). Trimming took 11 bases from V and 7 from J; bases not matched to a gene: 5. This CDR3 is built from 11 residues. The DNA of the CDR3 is TGTGCCGTAACGGGGGGAAATGAGCAGTTCTTC. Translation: CAVTGGNEQFF.

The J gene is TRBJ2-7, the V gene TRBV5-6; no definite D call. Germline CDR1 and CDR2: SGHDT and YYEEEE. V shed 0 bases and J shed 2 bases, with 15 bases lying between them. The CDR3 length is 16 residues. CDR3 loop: CASSLGLVDPPYEQYF. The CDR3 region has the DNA TGTGCCAGCAGCTTGGGGTTGGTAGATCCCCCCTACGAGCAGTACTTC.

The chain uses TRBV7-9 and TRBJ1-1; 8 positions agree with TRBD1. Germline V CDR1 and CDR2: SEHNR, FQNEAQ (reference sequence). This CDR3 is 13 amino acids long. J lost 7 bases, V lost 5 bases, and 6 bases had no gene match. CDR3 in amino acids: CASSVVGTGEAFF. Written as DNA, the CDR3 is TGTGCCAGCAGCGTCGTAGGGACAGGTGAAGCTTTCTTT.

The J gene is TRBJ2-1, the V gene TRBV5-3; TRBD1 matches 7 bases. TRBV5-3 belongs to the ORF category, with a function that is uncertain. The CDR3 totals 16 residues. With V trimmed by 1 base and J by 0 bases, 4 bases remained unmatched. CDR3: CARSLIRGSSYNEQFF. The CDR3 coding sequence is TGTGCCAGAAGCTTGATCAGGGGGAGCTCCTACAATGAGCAGTTCTTC.